This TCR beta chain originates from a study of shared clonotypes between healthy human individuals (dated by TCRdb to 2018 to 2021). Study-wide context: The cohort comprised a couple of women and a few men aged 18 to 49 years. For each donor, three plates each were used for CD4 naive and CD4 memory, two plates were used for CD8 naive, and one plate was used for CD8 memory. To estimate repertoire size and how much clonotype sharing occurs between individuals, the study deeply sequenced the blood TCR repertoires of about five healthy adults. Different laboratories and diverse techniques were used to prepare libraries and sequence TCR repertoires, to increase sequencing depth and limit assay-specific biases. Each donor's leukapheresis produced roughly between roughly 0.85 and 10 billion PBMCs. Beyond this particular receptor, the publication reports: Compared with non-shared clonotypes, the clonotypes found in all four sorted-subset donors had higher generation probabilities. Rarefaction of sorted-subset datasets indicated incomplete sequencing despite the large sequencing depth. Larger estimated clonotype richness was generally found for naive subsets than for memory subsets. Around 5% of naive CD4, around 3.5% of naive CD8, 2.3% of memory CD4, and about 0.4% of memory CD8 clonotypes were shared across several donors. Only blood was sampled, and tissue TCR repertoires likely differ from those in blood. Pairwise subsampling indicated that sequencing depth was expected to affect the degree of clonotype sharing among donors. Because the study included only a small number of donors, the genetic and exposure-history diversity represented was limited.

Using the deep immunoSEQ assay, multiplex PCR amplified TCR CDR3 regions from genomic DNA. Extracted genomic DNA from each cell subset was spread evenly across all wells of several immunoSEQ 96-well plates, with each plate serving as a replicate. For sorted subsets, each replicate PCR was loaded with 150 to 250 ng genomic DNA, equivalent to roughly 30,000 T cell genomes. The purified libraries were quantified using a Qubit 3.0 fluorometer, sized with a Bioanalyzer 2100, and then quantified again using the KAPA Library Quantification kit. Every immunoSEQ 96-well plate was sequenced on a dedicated single-read 150-cycle Illumina NextSeq 550 flow cell. Under the source paper's analysis protocol: Because the immunoSEQ output included only junctional sequences and no quality scores, the filtering could not be the same as the filtering used for full-length reads. Sequences were annotated with PyIR, a Python wrapper for IgBLAST v1.9, using IMGT germline references to assign V/J genes and CDR3. Reads were filtered out if the reads had weak V/J assignments (E-value above 1e-6), no CDR3, stop codons, out-of-frame junctions, or ambiguous translated residues. A V3J clonotype was defined by an identical inferred V gene, J gene, and CDR3 amino acid sequence. The percentage overlap between two repertoires was calculated by dividing the number of shared unique clonotypes by the size of the smaller repertoire. RTK rarefaction, the Chao1 estimator, and Recon v2.1 estimates of unobserved clonotypes were used to assess repertoire richness. OLGA was used to compute generation probabilities for all TCRbeta clonotypes that the gDNA method yielded from several donors. TCRdb retrieved this table from immuneACCESS and kept in-frame rearrangements only. Not all clones are present; in checked studies, unresolved V genes account for under half, and no reason is known for the remainder. V and J calls and clone size are copied from that table; D and trimming were computed from the DNA. The sample data list some 2,500,000 clones, and roughly 93% of these were observed just once. The leading ten clones occupy 0.36% of the sample.

This clone showed up just once. Its antigen is currently not known. Base qualities were left out, and no much larger clone turns up one base away. The germline ends are 23 bases apart after V is trimmed by 4 bases and J by 12 bases. The germline V gene (reference sequence) provides CDR1 SGHKS and CDR2 YYEKEE. The CDR3 holds 14 amino acids from the cysteine to the phenylalanine. Only the CDR3 portion is preserved as DNA: 42 bases, with reading frame beginning at the first base. Healthy HIV-negative adults with no recently reported acute infections or vaccinations were included as donors. All donors were Caucasian adults living in Nashville, Tennessee, USA. Magnetic negative selection was used to enrich CD4+ T cells, after which naive cells were positively selected on CD45RA and the negative fraction became the memory subset. Blood was collected by leukapheresis, and PBMCs were isolated by Ficoll-Histopaque density gradient centrifugation and then cryopreserved in liquid nitrogen vapor phase. Purity and quantity of every magnetically sorted T cell population were checked by analytical flow cytometry. From each sorted fraction, genomic DNA was isolated and quantified by UV absorbance on a Nanodrop 2000c.

The chain is encoded by TRBV5-5 joined to TRBJ2-7; TRBD1 could be the D gene, as 6 bases match. The sample comprised naive CD4+ T cells from PBMCs. This specimen's cell subset or site label, interpreted: CD45RA+ positively selected. This TCR was sampled from a man aged 18 to 30 in good health. Some clones in this sample may be carry-over from other donors' samples. The encoded CDR3 is CASSRTWDTGDGYF. The DNA reads TGTGCCAGCAGCAGAACATGGGACACCGGGGATGGGTACTTC. Here the CDR3 is joined to the reference TRBV5-5 and TRBJ2-7 genes, and the full variable domain is: DAGVTQSPTHLIKTRGQQVTLRCSPISGHKSVSWYQQVLGQGPQFIFQYYEKEERGRGNFPDRFSARQFPNYSSELNVNALLLGDSALYLCASSRTWDTGDGYFGPGTRLTVT.